The rows below give T cell receptor beta chains drawn from one sample of a study of T cell repertoires in cytomegalovirus infection. MiXCR was run by TCRdb on the reads, yielding one entry per CDR3 protein. The top ten hold 20% to 30% of the sample, which has approximately 500,000 distinct CDR3 sequences, about 17% seen once. Sequenced: CD8+ T cells from PBMCs. The receptors originated from a human donor in good health (CMV status not recorded). Some clones in this sample may be carry-over from other donors' samples. CDR3s include the opening cysteine and the closing phenylalanine or tryptophan. D genes are given only for firm matches. Not every row has a clone size; where given, it reads once, few, many or a size class.

size	V	length	J	D	DNA	CDR3
many	TRBV6-5	12	TRBJ2-1	.	TGTGCCAGCAGAAAAACCGGGAATGAGCAGTTCTTC	CASRKTGNEQFF
.	TRBV5-1	12	TRBJ1-1	.	TGCGCCAGCAGCCTCCGTGTTGGTGAAGCTTTCTTT	CASSLRVGEAFF
many	TRBV7-9	16	TRBJ2-1	.	TGTGCCAGCAGCTTAGGGGACCAACTCTCCTACAATGAGCAGTTCTTC	CASSLGDQLSYNEQFF
.	TRBV20-1	11	TRBJ1-1	.	TGCAGTGACGAGCTGAACACTGAAGCTTTCTTT	CSDELNTEAFF
many	TRBV15	16	TRBJ2-5	.	TGTGCCACCAGCAGAGGGGAGGGAGGGGGGCAAGAGACCCAGTACTTC	CATSRGEGGGQETQYF
.	TRBV20-1	15	TRBJ1-2	.	TGCAGTGCTAGATCCGGGGATGTCAAAGACTATGGCTACACCTTC	CSARSGDVKDYGYTF
few	TRBV4-1	14	TRBJ1-6	.	TGCGCCAGCAGCCAAGGTCCCCAGAATTCACCCCTCCACTTT	CASSQGPQNSPLHF
.	TRBV19	15	TRBJ1-1	TRBD1	TGTGCCAGTAGTTTAGCAGGGGGCGCAAACACTGAAGCTTTCTTT	CASSLAGGANTEAFF
many	TRBV7-3	14	TRBJ2-7	TRBD1	TGTGCCAGCAGCTCAACGGGACAGGGAGACGAGCAGTACTTC	CASSSTGQGDEQYF
many	TRBV11-2	16	TRBJ1-4	TRBD1	TGTGCCAGCAGCTTAGGGACAGGGGCCTCTAATGAAAAACTGTTTTTT	CASSLGTGASNEKLFF
.	TRBV28	10	TRBJ1-3	.	TGTGCCAGCAGCCCCTCCGCCATATATTTT	CASSPSAIYF
many	TRBV6-1	13	TRBJ1-1	TRBD1	TGTGCCAGCAGGGACAGGGGTGACACTGAAGCTTTCTTT	CASRDRGDTEAFF
.	TRBV28	15	TRBJ1-5	.	TGTGCCAGCAGTTTCCTAGGGGAAGGCAATCAGCCCCAGCATTTT	CASSFLGEGNQPQHF
.	TRBV3-1	16	TRBJ2-1	TRBD2	TGTGCCAGCAGCCAAGTCCGAGCGGGGGGGCTGGGTGAGCAGTTCTTC	CASSQVRAGGLGEQFF
few	TRBV28	14	TRBJ2-1	TRBD1	TGTGCCAGTAAGTCCGGGACAGTTTACAATGAGCAGTTCTTC	CASKSGTVYNEQFF
.	TRBV9	18	TRBJ2-1	TRBD2	TGTGCCAGCAGCGCGAGCGGGGGGGCCGGCACAACCTACAATGAGCAGTTCTTC	CASSASGGAGTTYNEQFF
.	TRBV7-9	15	TRBJ2-7	.	TGTGCCAGCAGCTTAGGTCGTTTGGCGGGGAACGAGCAGTACTTC	CASSLGRLAGNEQYF
.	TRBV15	13	TRBJ2-7	.	TGTGCCACCTCCAGCGGCGCCTCCTACGAGCAGTACTTC	CATSSGASYEQYF
.	TRBV12-3/TRBV12-4	13	TRBJ1-2	.	TGTGCCAGCAGACAAAACAGGGAAGGAGGCTACACCTTC	CASRQNREGGYTF
few	TRBV4-2	13	TRBJ2-7	.	TGTGCCAGCAGCCAAGGGGCCGATGGGGAGCAGTACTTC	CASSQGADGEQYF
many	TRBV11-2	14	TRBJ2-3	.	TGTGCCAGCAGCCTTGAAGGGGACACAGATACGCAGTATTTT	CASSLEGDTDTQYF
few	TRBV28	15	TRBJ2-7	TRBD2	TGTGCCAGCAGCTTTATGGGACTAGCGGGACACGAGCAGTACTTC	CASSFMGLAGHEQYF
.	TRBV7-9	13	TRBJ2-6	.	TGTGCCCCTATAGGTCAGAACTCCGACGTCCTGACTTTC	CAPIGQNSDVLTF
.	TRBV6-5	13	TRBJ2-1	TRBD2	TGTGCCAGCAGGGGGACTAAATACAATGAGCAGTTCTTC	CASRGTKYNEQFF
many	TRBV4-1	16	TRBJ2-3	TRBD2	TGCGCCAGCAGCCAAGAAACTAGCGGGGGCACAGATACGCAGTATTTT	CASSQETSGGTDTQYF
many	TRBV7-9	16	TRBJ2-1	TRBD2	TGTGCCAGCAGCTCACCACTAGCGGGGCAGTACAATGAGCAGTTCTTC	CASSSPLAGQYNEQFF
.	TRBV28	15	TRBJ1-2	.	TGTGCCAGCAGTTCATGGACAGATTCGAACTATGGCTACACCTTC	CASSSWTDSNYGYTF
many	TRBV7-6	14	TRBJ1-6	TRBD1	TGTGCCAGCAGCCCCCGGACAGGGGGTTCACCCCTCCACTTT	CASSPRTGGSPLHF
few	TRBV14	15	TRBJ1-1	.	TGTGCCAGCAGCCAAGACAGGTTCATGAACACTGAAGCTTTCTTT	CASSQDRFMNTEAFF
.	TRBV5-1	17	TRBJ2-1	.	TGCGCCAGCAGCATACGACCCGGAATGAGCCGCTTAAGGGAGCAGTTCTTC	CASSIRPGMSRLREQFF
many	TRBV7-6	20	TRBJ1-3	.	TGTGCCAGCAGCTTAGCCGGCTATAGGCGTACCCTTCACTCTGGAAACACCATATATTTT	CASSLAGYRRTLHSGNTIYF
.	TRBV10-2	16	TRBJ2-5	TRBD2	TGCGCCAGCAGTCTAAGATCGCGGGGGGGGCAAGAGACCCAGTACTTC	CASSLRSRGGQETQYF
many	TRBV10-3	13	TRBJ2-1	TRBD1	TGTGCCATACAGGGGGCCCCTTACAATGAGCAGTTCTTC	CAIQGAPYNEQFF
few	TRBV2	11	TRBJ1-2	.	TGTGCCAGGACAGAATGGGATGGCTACACCTTC	CARTEWDGYTF
many	TRBV28	16	TRBJ2-1	TRBD2	TGTGCCAGCAGTTTAGTTAGACTAGCCCCGCACAATGAGCAGTTCTTC	CASSLVRLAPHNEQFF
few	TRBV20-1	14	TRBJ1-1	.	TGCAGTGCTAGAGACGGGGGGGGGGCGGCTGAAGCTTTCTTT	CSARDGGGAAEAFF
.	TRBV28	15	TRBJ2-2	.	TGTGCCAGCAGTTTCTGGGGGAGCGGGACCGGGGAGCTGTTTTTT	CASSFWGSGTGELFF
.	TRBV5-1	14	TRBJ1-4	TRBD1	TGCGCCAGCAGTTCGGGACAGCTAGGTGAAAAACTGTTTTTT	CASSSGQLGEKLFF
few	TRBV18	15	TRBJ2-4	.	TGTGCCAGCTCACCACCCGGGACCAACGGGAACATTCAGTACTTC	CASSPPGTNGNIQYF
.	TRBV9	16	TRBJ2-7	TRBD2	TGTGCCAGCAGCGTAGAATCAGGCGGGGGGGCCTACGAGCAGTACTTC	CASSVESGGGAYEQYF
few	TRBV12-3/TRBV12-4	13	TRBJ2-7	.	TGTGCCAGCAGTTTTCCAGGGGAAGACGAGCAGTACTTC	CASSFPGEDEQYF
.	TRBV10-3	16	TRBJ2-1	TRBD2	TGTGCCATCAGGGTGTCTAGCGGGAGCTCCTACAATGAGCAGTTCTTC	CAIRVSSGSSYNEQFF
many	TRBV7-9	14	TRBJ2-7	TRBD2	TGTGCCAGCACCGGGACTAGCGGCCTCTACGAGCAGTACTTC	CASTGTSGLYEQYF
.	TRBV6-5	16	TRBJ1-1	TRBD1	TGTGCCAGCAGCCAGGGGACAGGGCTCGTGGACACTGAAGCTTTCTTT	CASSQGTGLVDTEAFF